The TCR beta chain under discussion was sequenced for a study of OX40 agonist ivuxolimab in advanced cancers. Looking at the study overall: Patients got intravenous ivuxolimab at 0.01 to 10 mg/kg every 2 weeks. Subjects had a mean age of around 63 years, with a range of roughly 20 to 79; just over 80% were male. Overall study findings and caveats: Partial responders dosed at 0.1-3.0 mg/kg displayed clonal expansion ranking among the lowest.

Germline V CDR1 and CDR2: MNHNY, SVGAGI (reference sequence). The CDR3 runs to 14 residues. Trimming stripped 1 base from V and 7 bases from J, with 11 bases between. Here immunoSEQ multiplex PCR was the method, and the copy in TCRdb shows in-frame clones only, minus some. The data show tens of thousands of clones, 81% seen once. This clone was recorded a few times. The antigen is not known. This receptor was obtained from an adult with an advanced solid tumor such as melanoma, head and neck, liver or kidney cancer. This chain connects TRBV6-6 to TRBJ2-1; the D gene is possibly TRBD1 (5 bases). Specimen: CD4+ or CD8+ T cells sorted from blood, collected in a trial of the OX40 agonist ivuxolimab. The CDR3 protein is CASSYYLPGNEQFF. Here the CDR3 DNA reads TGTGCCAGCAGTTACTACCTCCCAGGGAATGAGCAGTTCTTC.